Here is one T cell receptor (beta chain) with its context. Time point: patch test 1, 2 weeks after DPC sensitization. Treatment of the sample: therapeutic diphenylcyclopropenone sensitization with weekly scalp DPC. These data originate in a study of human T cells and chemical hapten exposure. Looked up from germline, CDR1 is ENHRY and CDR2 is SYGVKD. Trimming at V came to 5 bases and at J to 4 bases, leaving 3 bases not matched to a gene. The CDR3 is 16 residues long. Each CDR3 protein gets one entry after TCRdb re-called the RACE reads with MiXCR. The repertoire holds 300,000 to 400,000 distinct CDR3 sequences, with under 9% as singletons.

V and J are TRBV10-3 and TRBJ2-3; 16 bases line up with TRBD2. The receptor comes from a woman under 30 with alopecia areata. Some clones in this sample may be carry-over from other donors' samples. Sequencing was performed on whole blood, taken in connection with sensitization to the hapten diphenylcyclopropenone (DPC). This CDR3 is CAISSGLAGGPDTQYF. Here the CDR3 DNA reads TGTGCCATCAGTTCGGGACTAGCGGGGGGGCCAGATACGCAGTATTTT.